This T cell receptor (beta chain) derives from a study of neurological immune-mediated disorders. Study conclusions and caveats: No sharing of CDR3 amino acid sequences was observed among expanded clones across subjects, suggesting private repertoires in all groups. HTLV-1-associated myelopathy ranked highest for TCR clonal expansion and multiple sclerosis lowest, beneath healthy controls.

This clonotype was picked up one time. Its target is not known. The junction shows a germline mismatch at one end, possibly a read error. The cDNA was synthesized by 5'RACE incorporating 10-nucleotide random UMIs. TCRdb re-called the 5' RACE reads through MiXCR, storing one row per CDR3 protein. Of around 80,000 distinct CDR3 sequences in the sample, 10% to 13% were seen once. This CDR3 has 17 amino acids. Germline-derived CDR1 and CDR2 are SGHRS and YFSETQ. Unsorted libraries were derived from 2 million PBMCs stored at -80 C. V usage is TRBV5-1 and J usage is TRBJ2-5; TRBD2 matches 11 bases. Sequencing was carried out using PBMCs. The source of this sequence is a man aged 35-49 years in good health. In DNA form, the CDR3 reads TGCGCCAGCAGCTTGGCTAGCGGGGGGATCGATAAAGAGACACAGTACTTC. This sequence encodes CASSLASGGIDKETQYF.